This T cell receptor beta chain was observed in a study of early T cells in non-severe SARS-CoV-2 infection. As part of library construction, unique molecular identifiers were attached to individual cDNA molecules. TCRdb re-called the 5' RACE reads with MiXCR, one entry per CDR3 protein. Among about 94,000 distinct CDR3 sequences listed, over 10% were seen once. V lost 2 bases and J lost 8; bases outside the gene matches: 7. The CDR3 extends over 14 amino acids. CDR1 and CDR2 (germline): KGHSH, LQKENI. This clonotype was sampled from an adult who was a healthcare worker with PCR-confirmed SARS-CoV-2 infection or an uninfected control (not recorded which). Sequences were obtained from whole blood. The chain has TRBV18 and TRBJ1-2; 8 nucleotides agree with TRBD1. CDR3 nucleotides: TGTGCCAGCTCACCAAGAGGACAGGGTATCGGCTACACCTTC. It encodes CASSPRGQGIGYTF. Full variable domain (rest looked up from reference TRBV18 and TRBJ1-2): NAGVMQNPRHLVRRRGQEARLRCSPMKGHSHVYWYRQLPEEGLKFMVYLQKENIIDESGMPKERFSAEFPKEGPSILRIQQVVRGDSAAYFCASSPRGQGIGYTFGSGTRLTVV.